This T cell receptor (beta chain) was sequenced for a study of T cells in Graves' hyperthyroidism and ophthalmopathy. Study-wide points: Separating ophthalmopathy from stable hyperthyroidism was achieved by a 13 V-J model. The model forecast ophthalmopathy, anticipating it by a median around 6.9 months before onset.

This clonotype was seen ten or more times. The antigen is undetermined. The CDR3 regions of TCR beta were amplified from RNA transcripts. Using the HTBI primer set, a first-round RT-PCR was run on the TCR CDR3. TCRdb re-called the multiplex PCR reads with MiXCR, one entry per CDR3 protein. The data show 500,000 to 600,000 distinct CDR3 sequences, 35% to 55% seen once. This CDR3 spans 13 amino acids. The V gene's germline CDR1 is MNHNY and CDR2 SVGAGI (reference sequence). V dropped 5 bases and J dropped 7 bases, with 12 bases sitting between them. Across 18 months, stable Graves' hyperthyroidism was marked by no progression to ophthalmopathy.

The V call is TRBV6-6, the J call TRBJ1-5; tentatively, D is TRBD1 (6 bases). This sequence originates from a woman aged 18 to 35 with Graves' hyperthyroidism. Sequenced material: peripheral blood or thyroid tissue (not recorded which). CDR3 coding DNA: TGTGCCAGCAGTACACAGGGCGAACAGCCCCAGCATTTT. Its translation: CASSTQGEQPQHF.